Listed below are T cell receptor beta chains from one sample, sequenced in a study of cytomegalovirus exposure and HLA in healthy donors. The table came from immunoSEQ multiplex PCR; TCRdb's copy has only in-frame clones and leaves some out. Of about 120,000 clones detected, 76% appear once; the ten largest clones hold around an eighth. Sequenced material: PBMCs. These receptors were obtained from a young man in good health and CMV-seropositive. Each CDR3 is given with its conserved first and last residue. The D gene is left open where the match is weak. Not all rows give a size; the values are once, few, many and, for expanded clones, a class.

CDR3 protein: CAWILGQGIGTF; CDR3 DNA: TGTGCCTGGATCTTGGGACAGGGAATCGGGACCTTC; D gene: TRBD1; V gene: TRBV30; clone size: .; J gene: TRBJ1-2
CDR3 protein: CASSSPYKGQGGGNTIYF; CDR3 DNA: TGTGCCAGCAGTTCCCCTTATAAAGGACAGGGCGGAGGAAACACCATATATTTT; D gene: TRBD1; V gene: TRBV28; clone size: .; J gene: TRBJ1-3
CDR3 protein: CASSYSNGFDNSPLHF; CDR3 DNA: TGTGCCAGCAGTTACTCGAACGGGTTCGATAATTCACCCCTCCACTTT; D gene: .; V gene: TRBV6-5; clone size: .; J gene: TRBJ1-6
CDR3 protein: CASSLRSGQGWADTQYF; CDR3 DNA: TGTGCCAGCAGCTTGCGATCGGGACAGGGTTGGGCAGATACGCAGTATTTT; D gene: TRBD1; V gene: TRBV5-6; clone size: .; J gene: TRBJ2-3
CDR3 protein: CASSYTLGHLQETQYF; CDR3 DNA: TGTGCCAGCAGTTACACCCTGGGACACCTACAAGAGACCCAGTACTTC; D gene: .; V gene: TRBV6-5; clone size: once; J gene: TRBJ2-5
CDR3 protein: CASSSRTSGEFYEQYF; CDR3 DNA: TGTGCCAGCAGCTCAAGGACTAGCGGGGAGTTCTACGAGCAGTACTTC; D gene: TRBD2; V gene: TRBV11-2; clone size: .; J gene: TRBJ2-7
CDR3 protein: CASSYGRDSSGNTIYF; CDR3 DNA: TGTGCCAGCAGTTACGGGAGGGACTCCTCTGGAAACACCATATATTTT; D gene: .; V gene: TRBV6-5; clone size: .; J gene: TRBJ1-3
CDR3 protein: CASSQDNSGSTDTQYF; CDR3 DNA: TGTGCCAGCAGCCAAGATAATAGCGGGAGCACAGATACGCAGTATTTT; D gene: TRBD2; V gene: TRBV4-2; clone size: .; J gene: TRBJ2-3
CDR3 protein: CASTAGGRYTEAFF; CDR3 DNA: TGTGCCAGCACCGCAGGGGGGAGGTACACTGAAGCTTTCTTT; D gene: TRBD1; V gene: TRBV6-6; clone size: .; J gene: TRBJ1-1
CDR3 protein: CASSLGLAGGHNEQFF; CDR3 DNA: TGTGCCAGCAGTTTGGGACTAGCGGGGGGACACAATGAGCAGTTCTTC; D gene: TRBD2; V gene: TRBV27; clone size: once; J gene: TRBJ2-1
CDR3 protein: CASRITSGAKAKNIQYF; CDR3 DNA: TGTGCCAGCAGAATCACTTCAGGGGCAAAGGCCAAAAACATTCAGTACTTC; D gene: .; V gene: TRBV7-2; clone size: .; J gene: TRBJ2-4
CDR3 protein: CASSLTRGTRGTSTDTQYF; CDR3 DNA: TGTGCCAGCAGCCTGACCCGAGGTACCCGGGGGACGAGCACAGATACGCAGTATTTT; D gene: .; V gene: TRBV7-8; clone size: .; J gene: TRBJ2-3
CDR3 protein: CASTRSRVAEAFF; CDR3 DNA: TGTGCCAGCACCCGTAGCAGGGTCGCTGAAGCTTTCTTT; D gene: .; V gene: TRBV7-9; clone size: .; J gene: TRBJ1-1
CDR3 protein: CASSSGPLSYYGYTF; CDR3 DNA: TGTGCCAGCAGTTCCGGTCCTCTTTCCTACTACGGCTACACCTTC; D gene: .; V gene: TRBV28; clone size: .; J gene: TRBJ1-2
CDR3 protein: CASSLAGQTYEQYF; CDR3 DNA: TGTGCCAGCAGCTTAGCGGGGCAGACCTACGAGCAGTACTTC; D gene: .; V gene: TRBV7-9; clone size: .; J gene: TRBJ2-7
CDR3 protein: CASSTIFHNSPLHF; CDR3 DNA: TGTGCCAGCAGTACAATTTTTCATAATTCACCCCTCCACTTT; D gene: .; V gene: TRBV19; clone size: .; J gene: TRBJ1-6
CDR3 protein: CASSLSQAIYEQYF; CDR3 DNA: TGTGCCAGCAGCTTATCACAGGCCATCTACGAGCAGTACTTC; D gene: .; V gene: TRBV5-5; clone size: .; J gene: TRBJ2-7
CDR3 protein: CASSPRTGWDSPLHF; CDR3 DNA: TGTGCCAGCAGTCCACGGACAGGGTGGGATTCACCCCTCCACTTT; D gene: TRBD1; V gene: TRBV6-5; clone size: few; J gene: TRBJ1-6
CDR3 protein: CSVTGGSYNEQFF; CDR3 DNA: TGCAGCGTTACGGGGGGTTCCTACAATGAGCAGTTCTTC; D gene: TRBD2; V gene: TRBV29-1; clone size: .; J gene: TRBJ2-1
CDR3 protein: CASRGDLASTDTQYF; CDR3 DNA: TGTGCCAGCAGGGGGGACTTAGCTAGCACAGATACGCAGTATTTT; D gene: .; V gene: TRBV28; clone size: .; J gene: TRBJ2-3
CDR3 protein: CASSSGTGTYEQYF; CDR3 DNA: TGTGCCAGCAGCTCCGGGACAGGGACTTACGAGCAGTACTTC; D gene: TRBD1; V gene: TRBV7-9; clone size: .; J gene: TRBJ2-7
CDR3 protein: CASSAGGPRNTEAFF; CDR3 DNA: TGTGCCAGCAGCGCGGGGGGACCGAGGAACACTGAAGCTTTCTTT; D gene: .; V gene: TRBV9; clone size: .; J gene: TRBJ1-1
CDR3 protein: CASSLPDRGNEQFF; CDR3 DNA: TGTGCCAGCAGTTTACCGGACAGGGGAAATGAGCAGTTCTTC; D gene: TRBD1; V gene: TRBV27; clone size: .; J gene: TRBJ2-1
CDR3 protein: CASSPPAGGNTIYF; CDR3 DNA: TGTGCCAGCAGCCCCCCAGCGGGGGGAAACACCATATATTTT; D gene: .; V gene: TRBV7-9; clone size: once; J gene: TRBJ1-3
CDR3 protein: CASIQETGTDTDTQYF; CDR3 DNA: TGTGCCAGCATTCAGGAAACCGGGACAGACACAGATACGCAGTATTTT; D gene: TRBD1; V gene: TRBV7-2; clone size: .; J gene: TRBJ2-3
CDR3 protein: CASGLNRGSNYGYTF; CDR3 DNA: TGTGCTAGTGGTTTGAACAGGGGATCTAACTATGGCTACACCTTC; D gene: TRBD1; V gene: TRBV12-5; clone size: .; J gene: TRBJ1-2
CDR3 protein: CASSHAGQGLNTEAFF; CDR3 DNA: TGTGCCAGCAGCCACGCCGGACAGGGCCTTAACACTGAAGCTTTCTTT; D gene: TRBD1; V gene: TRBV4-2; clone size: few; J gene: TRBJ1-1
CDR3 protein: CASSQGQVYSGANVLTF; CDR3 DNA: TGCGCCAGCAGCCAGGGACAGGTCTACTCTGGGGCCAACGTCCTGACTTTC; D gene: TRBD1; V gene: TRBV5-1; clone size: .; J gene: TRBJ2-6
CDR3 protein: CASSLSQFNQPQHF; CDR3 DNA: TGTGCCAGCAGTTTATCACAGTTTAATCAGCCCCAGCATTTT; D gene: .; V gene: TRBV28; clone size: .; J gene: TRBJ1-5
CDR3 protein: CASSLSPGLAGGTDTQYF; CDR3 DNA: TGTGCCAGCAGCTTAAGCCCCGGACTAGCGGGGGGCACAGATACGCAGTATTTT; D gene: TRBD2; V gene: TRBV7-9; clone size: .; J gene: TRBJ2-3
CDR3 protein: CASSPTEYGYTF; CDR3 DNA: TGTGCCAGCAGTCCCACAGAATATGGCTACACCTTC; D gene: .; V gene: TRBV6-6; clone size: .; J gene: TRBJ1-2
CDR3 protein: CASSLEGGTPGTQYF; CDR3 DNA: TGTGCCAGCAGCTTAGAGGGGGGGACACCCGGTACGCAGTATTTT; D gene: .; V gene: TRBV7-2; clone size: .; J gene: TRBJ2-3
CDR3 protein: CASAGETGLNEQFF; CDR3 DNA: TGTGCCTCGGCGGGGGAAACAGGGCTCAATGAGCAGTTCTTC; D gene: .; V gene: TRBV30; clone size: .; J gene: TRBJ2-1
CDR3 protein: CASMTGSYEQYF; CDR3 DNA: TGTGCCAGCATGACCGGGTCCTACGAGCAGTACTTC; D gene: .; V gene: TRBV7-9; clone size: .; J gene: TRBJ2-7
CDR3 protein: CASSELQGNQPQHF; CDR3 DNA: TGTGCCAGCAGTGAATTACAGGGCAATCAGCCCCAGCATTTT; D gene: .; V gene: TRBV28; clone size: .; J gene: TRBJ1-5
CDR3 protein: CASSPLTLPGYEQYF; CDR3 DNA: TGTGCCAGCAGTCCACTCACTTTGCCGGGGTACGAGCAGTACTTC; D gene: .; V gene: TRBV6-5; clone size: .; J gene: TRBJ2-7
CDR3 protein: CASSPGQGNNEQFF; CDR3 DNA: TGTGCCAGCAGCCCGGGACAGGGAAACAATGAGCAGTTCTTC; D gene: TRBD1; V gene: TRBV27; clone size: .; J gene: TRBJ2-1
CDR3 protein: CASSLDPGVGGYGYTF; CDR3 DNA: TGTGCCAGCAGCTTAGACCCTGGGGTGGGAGGCTATGGCTACACCTTC; D gene: .; V gene: TRBV11-2; clone size: .; J gene: TRBJ1-2